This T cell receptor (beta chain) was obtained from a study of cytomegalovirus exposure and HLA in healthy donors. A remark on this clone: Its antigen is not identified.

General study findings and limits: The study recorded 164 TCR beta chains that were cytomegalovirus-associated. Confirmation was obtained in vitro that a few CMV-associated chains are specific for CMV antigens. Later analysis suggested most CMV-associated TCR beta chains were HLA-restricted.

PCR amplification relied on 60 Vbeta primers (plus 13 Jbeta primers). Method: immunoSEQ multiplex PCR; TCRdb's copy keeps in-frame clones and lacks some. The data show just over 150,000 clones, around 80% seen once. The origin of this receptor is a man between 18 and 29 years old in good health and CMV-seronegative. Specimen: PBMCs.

CDR3: CASSPDRGDQPQHF. Written as DNA, the CDR3 is TGCGCCAGCAGTCCCGACAGGGGAGATCAGCCCCAGCATTTT. The J gene is TRBJ1-5, the V gene TRBV23-1; 8 nucleotides agree with TRBD1. TRBV23-1 is identified as an open reading frame with a role that is uncertain. This CDR3 comprises 14 residues. Trimming at V came to 4 bases and at J to 5 bases, leaving 4 bases not matched to a gene.